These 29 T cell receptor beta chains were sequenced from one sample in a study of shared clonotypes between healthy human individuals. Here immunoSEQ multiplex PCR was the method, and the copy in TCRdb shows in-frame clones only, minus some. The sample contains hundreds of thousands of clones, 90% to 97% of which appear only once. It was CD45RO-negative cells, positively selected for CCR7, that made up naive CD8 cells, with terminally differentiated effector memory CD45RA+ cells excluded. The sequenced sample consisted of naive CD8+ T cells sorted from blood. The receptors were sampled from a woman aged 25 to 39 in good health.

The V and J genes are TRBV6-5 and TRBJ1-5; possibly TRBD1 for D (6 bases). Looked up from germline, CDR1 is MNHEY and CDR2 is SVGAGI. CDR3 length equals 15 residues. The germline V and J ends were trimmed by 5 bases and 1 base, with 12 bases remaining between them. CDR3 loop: CASSPTGASNQPQHF. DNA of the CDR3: TGTGCCAGCAGTCCGACAGGAGCCAGCAATCAGCCCCAGCATTTT.

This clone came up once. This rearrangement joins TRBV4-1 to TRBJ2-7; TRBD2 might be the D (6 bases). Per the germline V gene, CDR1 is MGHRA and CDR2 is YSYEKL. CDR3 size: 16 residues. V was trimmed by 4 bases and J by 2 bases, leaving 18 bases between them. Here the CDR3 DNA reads TGCGCCAGCAGCCTTGGGGGGTTCGAGAATACCTACGAGCAGTACTTC. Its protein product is CASSLGGFENTYEQYF.

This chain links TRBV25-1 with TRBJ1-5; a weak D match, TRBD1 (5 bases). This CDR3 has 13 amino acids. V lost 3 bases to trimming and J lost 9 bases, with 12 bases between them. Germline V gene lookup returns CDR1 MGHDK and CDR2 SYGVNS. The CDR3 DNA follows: TGTGCCAGCAGTGATGGAGGGGACCGGCCCCAGCATTTT. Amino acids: CASSDGGDRPQHF.

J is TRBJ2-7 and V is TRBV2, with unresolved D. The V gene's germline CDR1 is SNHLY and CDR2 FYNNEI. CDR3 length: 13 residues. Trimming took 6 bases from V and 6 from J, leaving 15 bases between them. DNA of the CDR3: TGTGCCAGCAGCGGCGGCACCACGATCGAGCAGTACTTC. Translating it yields CASSGGTTIEQYF. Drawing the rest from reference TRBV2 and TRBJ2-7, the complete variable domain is EPEVTQTPSHQVTQMGQEVILRCVPISNHLYFYWYRQILGQKVEFLVSFYNNEISEKSEIFDDQFSVERPDGSNFTLKIRSTKLEDSAMYFCASSGGTTIEQYFGPGTRLTVT.

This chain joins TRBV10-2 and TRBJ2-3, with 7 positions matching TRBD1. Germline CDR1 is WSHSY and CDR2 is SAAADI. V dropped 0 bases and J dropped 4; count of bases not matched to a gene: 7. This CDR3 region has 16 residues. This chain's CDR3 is CASSESQGVRADTQYF. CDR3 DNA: TGCGCCAGCAGTGAGTCTCAGGGGGTACGGGCAGATACGCAGTATTTT.

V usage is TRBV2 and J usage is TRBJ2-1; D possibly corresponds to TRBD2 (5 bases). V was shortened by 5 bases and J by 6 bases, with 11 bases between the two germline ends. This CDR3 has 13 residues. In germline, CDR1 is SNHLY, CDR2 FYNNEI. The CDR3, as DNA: TGTGCCAGCAGTCCAGGAGAGGGCAATGAGCAGTTCTTC. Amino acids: CASSPGEGNEQFF. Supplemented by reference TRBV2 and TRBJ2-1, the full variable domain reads EPEVTQTPSHQVTQMGQEVILRCVPISNHLYFYWYRQILGQKVEFLVSFYNNEISEKSEIFDDQFSVERPDGSNFTLKIRSTKLEDSAMYFCASSPGEGNEQFFGPGTRLTVL.

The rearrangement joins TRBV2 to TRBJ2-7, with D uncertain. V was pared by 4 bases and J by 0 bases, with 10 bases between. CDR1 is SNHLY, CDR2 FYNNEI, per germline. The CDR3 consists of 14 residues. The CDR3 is CASSGRQNSYEQYF. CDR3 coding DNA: TGTGCCAGCAGTGGGCGGCAGAACTCCTACGAGCAGTACTTC.

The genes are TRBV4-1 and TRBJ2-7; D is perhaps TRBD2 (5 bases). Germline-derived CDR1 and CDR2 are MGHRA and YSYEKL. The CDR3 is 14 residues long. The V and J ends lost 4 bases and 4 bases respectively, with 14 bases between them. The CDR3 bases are TGCGCCAGCAGCCCCCTGGGCGGGTATTACGAGCAGTACTTC. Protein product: CASSPLGGYYEQYF.

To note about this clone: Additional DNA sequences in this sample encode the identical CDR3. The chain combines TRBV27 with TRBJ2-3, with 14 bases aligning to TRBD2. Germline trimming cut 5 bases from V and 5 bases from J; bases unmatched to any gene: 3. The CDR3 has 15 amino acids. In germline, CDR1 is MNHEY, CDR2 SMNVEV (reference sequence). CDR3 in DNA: TGTGCCAGCAGTCTAGGGACTAGCGGGAGAGATACGCAGTATTTT. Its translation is CASSLGTSGRDTQYF.

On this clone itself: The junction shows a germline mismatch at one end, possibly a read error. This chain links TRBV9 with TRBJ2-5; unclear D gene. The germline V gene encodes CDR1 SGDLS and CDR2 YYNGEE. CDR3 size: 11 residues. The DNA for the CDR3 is TGTGCCAGCAGCCACCAAGGGACCCAGTACTTC. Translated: CASSHQGTQYF.

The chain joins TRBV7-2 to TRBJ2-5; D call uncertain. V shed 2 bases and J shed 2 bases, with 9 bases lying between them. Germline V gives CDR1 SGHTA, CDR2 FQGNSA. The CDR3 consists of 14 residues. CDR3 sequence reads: CASSLLPAQETQYF. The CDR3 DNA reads TGTGCCAGCAGCTTACTTCCAGCGCAAGAGACCCAGTACTTC.

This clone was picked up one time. The CDR3 loop reads CARQHYNEQFF. Written as DNA, the CDR3 is TGTGCCAGACAGCATTACAATGAGCAGTTCTTC. The rearrangement links TRBV2 to TRBJ2-1; D not certain. Trimming pared 9 bases from V and 4 bases from J, leaving 7 bases between. The CDR3 has 11 amino acids. The germline V gene encodes CDR1 SNHLY and CDR2 FYNNEI.

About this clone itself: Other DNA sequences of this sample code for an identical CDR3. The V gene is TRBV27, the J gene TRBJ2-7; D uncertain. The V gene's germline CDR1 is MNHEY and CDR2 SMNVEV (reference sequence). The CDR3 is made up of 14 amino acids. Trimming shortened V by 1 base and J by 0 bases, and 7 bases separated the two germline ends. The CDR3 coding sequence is TGTGCCAGCAGTTTATTGGCAGGCTCCTACGAGCAGTACTTC. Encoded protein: CASSLLAGSYEQYF.

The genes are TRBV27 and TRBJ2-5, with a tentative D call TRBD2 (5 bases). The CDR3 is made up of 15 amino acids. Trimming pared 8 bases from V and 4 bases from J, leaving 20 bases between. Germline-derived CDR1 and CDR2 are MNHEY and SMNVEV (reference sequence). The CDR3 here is CASQRRRWAGETQYF. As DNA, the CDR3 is TGTGCCAGCCAACGCCGGCGGTGGGCGGGAGAGACCCAGTACTTC.

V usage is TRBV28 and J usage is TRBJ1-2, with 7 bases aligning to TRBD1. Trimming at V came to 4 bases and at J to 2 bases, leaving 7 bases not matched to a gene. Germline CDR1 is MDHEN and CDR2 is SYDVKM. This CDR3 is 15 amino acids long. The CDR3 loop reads CASSSTGVRNYGYTF. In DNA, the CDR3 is TGTGCCAGCAGTTCCACAGGGGTCCGAAACTATGGCTACACCTTC.

The CDR3 loop is CASSYGLAGYEQYF. In nucleotides, the CDR3 is TGTGCCAGCAGTTACGGACTAGCGGGCTACGAGCAGTACTTC. The chain uses TRBV6-5 and TRBJ2-7; 11 bases line up with TRBD2. Trimming removed 2 bases from V and 3 bases from J; junction bases left unmatched: 0. The germline V gene has CDR1 MNHEY and CDR2 SVGAGI. The CDR3 runs to 14 residues.

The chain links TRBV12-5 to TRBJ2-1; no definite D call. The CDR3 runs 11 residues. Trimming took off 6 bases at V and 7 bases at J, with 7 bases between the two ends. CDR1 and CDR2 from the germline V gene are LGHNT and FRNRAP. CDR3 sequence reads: CASGQANEQFF. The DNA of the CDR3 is TGTGCTAGTGGCCAGGCAAATGAGCAGTTCTTC.

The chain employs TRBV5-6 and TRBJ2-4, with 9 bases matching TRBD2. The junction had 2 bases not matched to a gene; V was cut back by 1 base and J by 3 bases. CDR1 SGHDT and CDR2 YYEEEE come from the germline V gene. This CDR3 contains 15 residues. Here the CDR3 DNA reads TGTGCCAGCAGCTTGATGCGGGAGGGCAAAAACATTCAGTACTTC. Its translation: CASSLMREGKNIQYF.

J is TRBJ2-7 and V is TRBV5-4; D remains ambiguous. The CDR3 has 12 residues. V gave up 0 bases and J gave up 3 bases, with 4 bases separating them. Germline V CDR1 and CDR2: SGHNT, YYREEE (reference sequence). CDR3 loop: CASSLVRYEQYF. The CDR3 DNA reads TGTGCCAGCAGCTTGGTCCGCTACGAGCAGTACTTC.

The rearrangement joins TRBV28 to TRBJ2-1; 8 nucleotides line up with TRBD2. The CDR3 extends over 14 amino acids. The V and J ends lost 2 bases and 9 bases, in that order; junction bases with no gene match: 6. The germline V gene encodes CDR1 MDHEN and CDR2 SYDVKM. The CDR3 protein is CASSLPAGVSEQFF. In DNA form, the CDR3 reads TGTGCCAGCAGTTTACCAGCGGGAGTAAGTGAGCAGTTCTTC.

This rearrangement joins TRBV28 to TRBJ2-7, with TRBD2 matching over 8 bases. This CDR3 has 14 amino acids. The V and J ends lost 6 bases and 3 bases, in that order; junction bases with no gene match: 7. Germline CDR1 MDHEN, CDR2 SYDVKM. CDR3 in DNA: TGTGCCAGCAGCCAAAGCGGGGGAGACTACGAGCAGTACTTC. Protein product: CASSQSGGDYEQYF. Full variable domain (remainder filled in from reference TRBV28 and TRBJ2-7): DVKVTQSSRYLVKRTGEKVFLECVQDMDHENMFWYRQDPGLGLRLIYFSYDVKMKEKGDIPEGYSVSREKKERFSLILESASTNQTSMYLCASSQSGGDYEQYFGPGTRLTVT.

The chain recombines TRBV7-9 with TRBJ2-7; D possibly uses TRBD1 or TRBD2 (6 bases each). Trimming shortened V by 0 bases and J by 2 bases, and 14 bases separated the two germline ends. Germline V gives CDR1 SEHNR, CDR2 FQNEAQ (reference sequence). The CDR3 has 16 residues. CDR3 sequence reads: CASSLAGGGRPYEQYF. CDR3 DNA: TGTGCCAGCAGCTTAGCCGGGGGCGGACGTCCCTACGAGCAGTACTTC.

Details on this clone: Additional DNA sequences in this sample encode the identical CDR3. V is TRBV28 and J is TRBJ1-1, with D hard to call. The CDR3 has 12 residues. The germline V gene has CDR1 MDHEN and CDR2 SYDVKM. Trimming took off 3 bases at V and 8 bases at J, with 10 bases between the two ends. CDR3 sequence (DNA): TGTGCCAGCAGTTTTTCGTCCCCCGAAGCTTTCTTT. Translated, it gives CASSFSSPEAFF.

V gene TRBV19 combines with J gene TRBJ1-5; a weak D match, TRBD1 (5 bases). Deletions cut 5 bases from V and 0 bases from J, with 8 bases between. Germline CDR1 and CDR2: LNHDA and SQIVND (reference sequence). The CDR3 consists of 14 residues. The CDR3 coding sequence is TGTGCCAGTAGTCGGGACCATAGCAATCAGCCCCAGCATTTT. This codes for CASSRDHSNQPQHF.

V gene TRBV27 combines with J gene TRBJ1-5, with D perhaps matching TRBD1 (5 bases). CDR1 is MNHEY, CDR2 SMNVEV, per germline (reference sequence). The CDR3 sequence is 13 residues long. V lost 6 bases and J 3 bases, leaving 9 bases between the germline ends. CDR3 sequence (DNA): TGTGCCAGCAGCGGGGGATTCAATCAGCCCCAGCATTTT. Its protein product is CASSGGFNQPQHF.

The CDR3 DNA reads TGTGCCAGCAGCCCAGCTAATGGACTAGCGTCGAACACCGGGGAGCTGTTTTTT. Amino acid sequence: CASSPANGLASNTGELFF. The chain couples TRBV4-2 to TRBJ2-2, with 9 bases that match TRBD2. The V and J ends lost 4 bases and 0 bases, in that order; junction bases with no gene match: 9. Germline values: CDR1 LGHNA, CDR2 YNFKEQ. The CDR3 length is 18 residues.

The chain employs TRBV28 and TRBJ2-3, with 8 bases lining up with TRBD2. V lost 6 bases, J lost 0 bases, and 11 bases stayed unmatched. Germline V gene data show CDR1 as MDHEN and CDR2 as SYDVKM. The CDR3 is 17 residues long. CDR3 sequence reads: CASSLGVIAGSTDTQYF. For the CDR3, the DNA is TGTGCCAGCAGCTTGGGGGTTATAGCGGGGAGCACAGATACGCAGTATTTT.

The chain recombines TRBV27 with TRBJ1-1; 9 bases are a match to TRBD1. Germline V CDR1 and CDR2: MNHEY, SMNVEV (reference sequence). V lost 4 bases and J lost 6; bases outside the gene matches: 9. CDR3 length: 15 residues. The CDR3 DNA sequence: TGTGCCAGCAGTTCGGACAGGGGCCCGGGGGCTGAAGCTTTCTTT. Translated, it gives CASSSDRGPGAEAFF.

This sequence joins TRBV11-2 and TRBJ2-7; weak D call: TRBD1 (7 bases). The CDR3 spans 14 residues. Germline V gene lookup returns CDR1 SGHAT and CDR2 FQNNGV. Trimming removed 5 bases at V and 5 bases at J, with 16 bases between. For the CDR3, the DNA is TGTGCCAGCAGCCCAACGACTAGGGGGCACGAGCAGTACTTC. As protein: CASSPTTRGHEQYF.